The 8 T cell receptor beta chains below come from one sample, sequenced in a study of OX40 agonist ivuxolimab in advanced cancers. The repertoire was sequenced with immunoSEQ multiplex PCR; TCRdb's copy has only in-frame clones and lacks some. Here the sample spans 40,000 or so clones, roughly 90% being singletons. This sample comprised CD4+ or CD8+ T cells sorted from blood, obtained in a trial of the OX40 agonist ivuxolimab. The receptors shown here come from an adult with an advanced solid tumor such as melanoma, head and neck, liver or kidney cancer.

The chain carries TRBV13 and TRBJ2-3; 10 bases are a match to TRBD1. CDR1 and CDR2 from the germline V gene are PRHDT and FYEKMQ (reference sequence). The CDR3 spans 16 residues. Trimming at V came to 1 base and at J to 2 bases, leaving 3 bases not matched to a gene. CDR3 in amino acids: CASSLAGTGDTDTQYF. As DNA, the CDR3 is TGTGCCAGCAGCTTAGCCGGGACAGGGGACACAGATACGCAGTATTTT. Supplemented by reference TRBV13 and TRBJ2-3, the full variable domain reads AAGVIQSPRHLIKEKRETATLKCYPIPRHDTVYWYQQGPGQDPQFLISFYEKMQSDKGSIPDRFSAQQFSDYHSELNMSSLELGDSALYFCASSLAGTGDTDTQYFGPGTRLTVL.

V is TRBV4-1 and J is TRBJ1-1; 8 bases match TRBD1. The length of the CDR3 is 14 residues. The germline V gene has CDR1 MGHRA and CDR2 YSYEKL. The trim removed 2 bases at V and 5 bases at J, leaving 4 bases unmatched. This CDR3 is CASSQRNRGTEAFF. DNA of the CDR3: TGCGCCAGCAGCCAAAGGAACAGGGGGACTGAAGCTTTCTTT.

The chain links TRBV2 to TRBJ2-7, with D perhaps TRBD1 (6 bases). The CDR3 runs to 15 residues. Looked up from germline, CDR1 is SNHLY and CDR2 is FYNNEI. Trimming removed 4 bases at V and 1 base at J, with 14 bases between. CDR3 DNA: TGTGCCAGCAGTGTAGGGCAGGGGTGGTCCTACGAGCAGTACTTC. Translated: CASSVGQGWSYEQYF. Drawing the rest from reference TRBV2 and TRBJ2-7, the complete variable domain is EPEVTQTPSHQVTQMGQEVILRCVPISNHLYFYWYRQILGQKVEFLVSFYNNEISEKSEIFDDQFSVERPDGSNFTLKIRSTKLEDSAMYFCASSVGQGWSYEQYFGPGTRLTVT.

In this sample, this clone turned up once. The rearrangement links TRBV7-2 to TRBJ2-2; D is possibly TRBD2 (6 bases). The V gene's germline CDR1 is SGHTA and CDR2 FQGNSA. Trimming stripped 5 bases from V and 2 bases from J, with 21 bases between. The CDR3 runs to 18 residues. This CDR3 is CASSASWMPGLNTGELFF. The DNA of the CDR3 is TGTGCCAGCAGCGCCTCGTGGATGCCGGGACTCAACACCGGGGAGCTGTTTTTT.

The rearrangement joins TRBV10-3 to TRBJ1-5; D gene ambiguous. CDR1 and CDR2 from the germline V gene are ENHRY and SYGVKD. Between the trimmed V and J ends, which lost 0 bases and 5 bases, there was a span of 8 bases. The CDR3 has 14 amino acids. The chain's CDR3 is CAISESARDQPQHF. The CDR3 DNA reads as TGTGCCATCAGTGAGTCAGCAAGGGATCAGCCCCAGCATTTT.

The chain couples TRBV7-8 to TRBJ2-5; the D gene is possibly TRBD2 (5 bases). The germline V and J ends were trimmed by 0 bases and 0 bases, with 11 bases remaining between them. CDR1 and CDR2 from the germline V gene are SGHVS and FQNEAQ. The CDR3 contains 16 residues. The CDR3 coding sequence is TGTGCCAGCAGCTTAGCGCGGGCGGCGTACCAAGAGACCCAGTACTTC. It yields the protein CASSLARAAYQETQYF.

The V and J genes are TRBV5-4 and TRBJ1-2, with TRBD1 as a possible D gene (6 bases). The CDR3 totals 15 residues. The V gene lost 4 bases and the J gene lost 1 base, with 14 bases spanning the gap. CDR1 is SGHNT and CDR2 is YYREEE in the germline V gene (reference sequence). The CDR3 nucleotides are TGTGCCAGCAGCGCCGGACAGAACCTTAACTATGGCTACACCTTC. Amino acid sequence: CASSAGQNLNYGYTF.

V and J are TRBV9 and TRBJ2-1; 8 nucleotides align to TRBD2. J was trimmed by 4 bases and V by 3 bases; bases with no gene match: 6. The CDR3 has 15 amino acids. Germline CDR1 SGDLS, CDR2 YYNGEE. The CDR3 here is CASSASGTRYNEQFF. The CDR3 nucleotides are TGTGCCAGCAGCGCCTCCGGGACTAGATACAATGAGCAGTTCTTC.